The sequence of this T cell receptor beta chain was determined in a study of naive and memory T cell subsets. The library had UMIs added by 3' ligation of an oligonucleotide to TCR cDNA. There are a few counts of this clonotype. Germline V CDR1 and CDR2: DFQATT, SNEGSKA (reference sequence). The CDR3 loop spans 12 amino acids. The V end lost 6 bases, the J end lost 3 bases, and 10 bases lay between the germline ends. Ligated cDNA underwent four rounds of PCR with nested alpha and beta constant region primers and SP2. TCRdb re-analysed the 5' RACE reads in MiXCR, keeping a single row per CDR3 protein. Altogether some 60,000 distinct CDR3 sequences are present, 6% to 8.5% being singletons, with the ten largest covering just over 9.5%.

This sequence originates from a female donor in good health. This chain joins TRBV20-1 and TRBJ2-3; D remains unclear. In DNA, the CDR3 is TGCAGTGCCCACGTACCTACAGATACGCAGTATTTT. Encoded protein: CSAHVPTDTQYF.